One and the same sample provided the 32 T cell receptor beta chains below, sequenced in a study of T cell responses to AZD1222 COVID-19 vaccine. Using immunoSEQ multiplex PCR, the repertoire was profiled, and TCRdb retains in-frame clones only, with some absent. The sample includes about 120,000 clones, approximately 87% of them seen just once. The material was peripheral blood, obtained on day 0 of AZD1222 vaccination. These receptors were obtained from an adult in good health.

The CDR3 DNA reads as TGTGCCAGCCCGCAGGGAACTTATAGCAATCAGCCCCAGCATTTT. Its translation: CASPQGTYSNQPQHF. The chain recombines TRBV19 with TRBJ1-5, with D possibly matching TRBD1 (5 bases). CDR1 and CDR2 (germline): LNHDA, SQIVND (reference sequence). V lost 9 bases, J lost 0 bases, and 15 bases lay in between. The CDR3 runs 15 residues. Looking up the rest from reference TRBV19 and TRBJ1-5 gives the full variable domain: DGGITQSPKYLFRKEGQNVTLSCEQNLNHDAMYWYRQDPGQGLRLIYYSQIVNDFQKGDIAEGYSVSREKKESFPLTVTSAQKNPTAFYLCASPQGTYSNQPQHFGDGTRLSIL.

The V call is TRBV6-5, the J call TRBJ1-6, with 8 bases lining up with TRBD1. Per the germline V gene, CDR1 is MNHEY and CDR2 is SVGAGI. V dropped 5 bases and J dropped 4; count of bases not matched to a gene: 1. This CDR3 region has 14 residues. CDR3: CASSNRGYNSPLHF. In nucleotides, the CDR3 is TGTGCCAGCAGTAACAGGGGGTATAATTCACCCCTCCACTTT.

The gene calls are TRBV4-2 and TRBJ1-5; D possibly corresponds to TRBD1 (5 bases). The CDR3 spans 16 residues. Looked up from germline, CDR1 is LGHNA and CDR2 is YNFKEQ. With 1 base removed from V and 5 bases from J, the gap between germline ends came to 15 bases. The CDR3 loop is CASSQVWDGGYQPQHF. The CDR3 DNA reads TGTGCCAGCAGCCAAGTTTGGGACGGGGGATATCAGCCCCAGCATTTT.

This sequence joins TRBV5-1 and TRBJ2-7; the D gene is possibly TRBD1 (5 bases). This CDR3 region has 14 residues. V lost 2 bases and J lost 1, with 10 bases in between. CDR1 and CDR2 (germline): SGHRS, YFSETQ. This CDR3 reads CASSLLGQSYEQYF. In nucleotides, the CDR3 is TGCGCCAGCAGCTTACTGGGGCAGTCCTACGAGCAGTACTTC.

This clone was seen once. V usage is TRBV30 and J usage is TRBJ1-2; D gene uncertain. From germline, CDR1 is GTSNPN and CDR2 SVGIG (reference sequence). The CDR3 extends over 16 amino acids. V was trimmed by 0 bases and J by 4 bases, leaving 18 bases between them. CDR3 nucleotide sequence: TGTGCCTGGAGTGTACGGTCCCAGAGGCGAACCTATGGCTACACCTTC. This codes for CAWSVRSQRRTYGYTF.

The V and J genes are TRBV5-1 and TRBJ1-1, with a tentative D call TRBD1 (6 bases). The germline V gene has CDR1 SGHRS and CDR2 YFSETQ. The CDR3 extends over 14 amino acids. V lost 4 bases and J lost 1, with 11 bases in between. The CDR3 here is CASSLMDRNTEAFF. The CDR3 region has the DNA TGCGCCAGCAGCCTCATGGACAGGAACACTGAAGCTTTCTTT.

V and J are TRBV3-1 (or the pseudogene TRBV3-2) and TRBJ1-2; 8 bases map to TRBD1. J gave up 2 bases and V 6 bases, and 8 bases lay outside the gene matches. Germline assignment: CDR1 LGHDT and CDR2 YNNKEL (reference sequence). This CDR3 is 15 amino acids long. The CDR3 sequence: CASSDGDRPNYGYTF. DNA of the CDR3: TGTGCCAGCAGTGATGGGGACAGGCCAAACTATGGCTACACCTTC.

This clone appeared a single time. The chain uses TRBV5-6 and TRBJ2-3; a weak D match, TRBD2 (6 bases). The CDR3 contains 13 residues. Germline CDR1 is SGHDT and CDR2 is YYEEEE. Trimming stripped 10 bases from V and 1 base from J, with 13 bases between. The CDR3 nucleotides are TGTGCCGGGGGGACCCTGGGCACAGATACGCAGTATTTT. Translated: CAGGTLGTDTQYF.

V usage is TRBV4-2 and J usage is TRBJ1-5; TRBD1 might be the D (5 bases). Trimming pared 2 bases from V and 2 bases from J, leaving 10 bases between. CDR1 LGHNA and CDR2 YNFKEQ come from the germline V gene. The CDR3 totals 15 residues. CDR3: CASSQPQDRNQPQHF. In nucleotides, the CDR3 is TGTGCCAGCAGCCAACCACAGGACCGCAATCAGCCCCAGCATTTT.

The chain uses TRBV7-9 and TRBJ2-7; possibly TRBD1 or TRBD2 for D (5 bases each). Germline lookup yields CDR1 SEHNR and CDR2 FQNEAQ (reference sequence). V lost 1 base and J 2 bases, leaving 9 bases between the germline ends. CDR3 size: 14 residues. CDR3 DNA sequence: TGTGCCAGCAGCTTAGGGGACGGACCCTACGAGCAGTACTTC. This sequence encodes CASSLGDGPYEQYF.

CDR3 residues: CASSPRGSGRSTDTQYF. For the CDR3, the DNA is TGTGCCAGCTCACCACGCGGTAGCGGGAGGAGCACAGATACGCAGTATTTT. This rearrangement joins TRBV18 to TRBJ2-3; TRBD2 aligns across 10 bases. The CDR3 has 17 residues. V lost 1 base and J lost 0; bases outside the gene matches: 4. Germline V gives CDR1 KGHSH, CDR2 LQKENI.

J is TRBJ1-5 and V is TRBV27; D uncertain. V shed 6 bases and J shed 2 bases, with 11 bases lying between them. CDR3 length: 14 amino acids. Germline V gene data show CDR1 as MNHEY and CDR2 as SMNVEV (reference sequence). The CDR3 sequence is CASREGGGNQPQHF. In DNA form, the CDR3 reads TGTGCCAGCAGGGAGGGAGGTGGCAATCAGCCCCAGCATTTT.

This chain connects TRBV6-4 to TRBJ1-1; D not certain. V lost 4 bases and J lost 1, with 7 bases in between. Germline V gene sequence: CDR1 MRHNA, CDR2 SNTAGT. The CDR3 has 13 amino acids. The CDR3 region is CASSASPNTEAFF. The CDR3 DNA reads as TGTGCCAGCAGTGCCTCACCGAACACTGAAGCTTTCTTT.

The J gene is TRBJ2-5, the V gene TRBV9; D is undetermined. This CDR3 spans 21 amino acids. The ends were cut back, 3 bases at V and 2 bases at J, with 32 bases in the middle. Germline CDR1 and CDR2: SGDLS and YYNGEE. The CDR3 nucleotides read TGTGCCAGCAGCGCCCGCCAAGTAGGTTCCACAGCTCAAGGGAAGCAAGAGACCCAGTACTTC. The encoded protein is CASSARQVGSTAQGKQETQYF.

The chain combines TRBV19 with TRBJ2-1, with D maybe TRBD2 (7 bases). This CDR3 comprises 15 residues. Germline loops: CDR1 LNHDA, CDR2 SQIVND (reference sequence). The V and J ends lost 2 bases and 5 bases respectively, with 13 bases between them. The CDR3 DNA sequence: TGTGCCAGTAGTATAAGGGCGGGGGCCCACAATGAGCAGTTCTTC. Its translation: CASSIRAGAHNEQFF.

This clone was found once. The CDR3 here is CASSQDLGVWELFF. CDR3 coding DNA: TGCGCCAGCAGCCAAGATCTCGGGGTCTGGGAGCTGTTTTTT. V usage is TRBV4-3 and J usage is TRBJ2-2, with D maybe TRBD2 (5 bases). Between the trimmed V and J ends, which lost 0 bases and 9 bases, there was a span of 11 bases. Per germline, CDR1 LGHNA and CDR2 YSLEER. The CDR3 length is 14 residues.

The chain couples TRBV5-1 to TRBJ2-3, with 8 bases fitting TRBD2. The CDR3 has 17 amino acids. CDR1 is SGHRS and CDR2 is YFSETQ in the germline V gene. V was pared by 0 bases and J by 0 bases, with 6 bases of the junction left unmatched. The CDR3 region is CASSLATGLASTDTQYF. In DNA, the CDR3 is TGCGCCAGCAGCTTGGCCACAGGACTAGCTAGCACAGATACGCAGTATTTT.

The genes are TRBV10-3 and TRBJ1-3, with D unclear. This CDR3 region has 15 residues. Germline V gene data show CDR1 as ENHRY and CDR2 as SYGVKD. V dropped 6 bases and J dropped 0 bases, with 12 bases sitting between them. This CDR3 reads CAISSATVSGNTIYF. The CDR3 region has the DNA TGTGCCATCAGCTCTGCGACGGTCTCTGGAAACACCATATATTTT.

In DNA, the CDR3 is TGTGCCTCCGGGACCGGTAACTATGGCTACACCTTC. Translation gives CASGTGNYGYTF. The chain uses TRBV30 and TRBJ1-2, with D perhaps matching TRBD1 (5 bases). V shed 7 bases and J shed 1 base, with 10 bases lying between them. The CDR3 consists of 12 residues. Germline values: CDR1 GTSNPN, CDR2 SVGIG (reference sequence).

The chain couples TRBV9 to TRBJ2-6; possible D gene TRBD1, 5 bases. V dropped 5 bases and J dropped 1 base, with 7 bases sitting between them. Germline V CDR1 and CDR2: SGDLS, YYNGEE. The CDR3 consists of 14 residues. The CDR3 nucleotides read TGTGCCAGCAGGGACACGTCTGGGGCCAACGTCCTGACTTTC. It specifies CASRDTSGANVLTF.

CDR3 residues: CASSPRASSYEQYF. CDR3 DNA sequence: TGTGCCAGCAGCCCCCGGGCCAGCTCCTACGAGCAGTACTTC. The chain recombines TRBV7-2 with TRBJ2-7; D gene unclear. Per the germline V gene, CDR1 is SGHTA and CDR2 is FQGNSA. The CDR3 has 14 amino acids. V gave up 5 bases and J gave up 0 bases, with 11 bases separating them.

This chain connects TRBV7-8 to TRBJ1-5; 8 bases match TRBD1. The junction had 5 bases not matched to a gene; V was cut back by 5 bases and J by 2 bases. Germline loops: CDR1 SGHVS, CDR2 FQNEAQ. CDR3 size: 15 residues. The CDR3 region is CASSKDRAGNQPQHF. The DNA for the CDR3 is TGTGCCAGCAGCAAGGACAGGGCGGGCAATCAGCCCCAGCATTTT. Full variable domain (missing parts from reference TRBV7-8 and TRBJ1-5): GAGVSQSPRYKVAKRGQDVALRCDPISGHVSLFWYQQALGQGPEFLTYFQNEAQLDKSGLPSDRFFAERPEGSVSTLKIQRTQQEDSAVYLCASSKDRAGNQPQHFGDGTRLSIL.

The V call is TRBV21-1, the J call TRBJ2-3. TRBV21-1 is a known pseudogene. The CDR3 runs 16 residues. Here the CDR3 DNA reads TGTGCCAGCCCCAAGAGGGGATTTTGCTGCACAGATACGCAGTATTTT. Residues: CASPKRGFCCTDTQYF.

This clone has just a few counts. The chain combines TRBV7-2 with TRBJ2-7; TRBD2 aligns across 8 bases. Unmatched junction bases numbered 10, after V lost 3 bases and J lost 3 bases. The CDR3 runs 16 residues. Looked up from germline, CDR1 is SGHTA and CDR2 is FQGNSA. CDR3 region: CASSFSRAGVNYEQYF. CDR3 DNA: TGTGCCAGCAGCTTTTCTCGAGCGGGAGTGAACTACGAGCAGTACTTC.

The chain uses TRBV29-1 and TRBJ1-2, with 8 bases that match TRBD1. After removal of 7 bases from V and 7 bases from J, the junction contained 11 bases not matched to a gene. The CDR3 sequence is 13 residues long. Germline assignment: CDR1 SQVTM and CDR2 ANQGSEA. The CDR3, as DNA: TGCAGCGCCGCGACAGGGGTGATCTTTGGCTACACCTTC. Translating gives CSAATGVIFGYTF.

The chain is built from TRBV28 and TRBJ1-6; D is uncertain. Germline V gene data show CDR1 as MDHEN and CDR2 as SYDVKM. This CDR3 is built from 12 residues. The ends were cut back, 6 bases at V and 6 bases at J, with 6 bases in the middle. Here the CDR3 DNA reads TGTGCCAGCAGCCAGACTAATTCACCCCTCCACTTT. It encodes CASSQTNSPLHF.

V and J are TRBV6-5 and TRBJ1-5, with no clear D. The CDR3 loop spans 12 amino acids. Germline V lookup: CDR1 MNHEY, CDR2 SVGAGI. V shed 11 bases and J shed 5 bases, with 13 bases lying between them. The CDR3 region has the DNA TGTGCCCACGGGGAGGGATATCAGCCCCAGCATTTT. Its protein is CAHGEGYQPQHF.

This chain joins TRBV4-3 and TRBJ2-4; unclear D gene. Looked up from germline, CDR1 is LGHNA and CDR2 is YSLEER. Trimming took 0 bases from V and 8 from J, leaving 8 bases between them. The CDR3 length is 13 residues. The CDR3 region is CASSQEESDIQYF. In DNA form, the CDR3 reads TGCGCCAGCAGCCAAGAGGAGTCGGACATTCAGTACTTC.

The chain joins TRBV30 to TRBJ2-7; D call uncertain. This CDR3 has 11 residues. V lost 6 bases and J lost 0, with 6 bases in between. Germline lookup yields CDR1 GTSNPN and CDR2 SVGIG (reference sequence). In DNA form, the CDR3 reads TGTGCCTGCAGCCACTCCTACGAGCAGTACTTC. Protein sequence: CACSHSYEQYF.

The chain couples TRBV12-5 to TRBJ1-2; no clear D. This CDR3 has 14 amino acids. Deletions cut 1 base from V and 4 bases from J, with 10 bases between. Germline V gene sequence: CDR1 LGHNT, CDR2 FRNRAP. CDR3 nucleotides: TGTGCTAGTGGTTTGGGGAGCGGGCTCTATGGCTACACCTTC. Translation: CASGLGSGLYGYTF.

V and J are TRBV28 and TRBJ1-5; 7 bases are shared with TRBD1. CDR3 length: 14 residues. The V segment lost 5 bases and the J segment 8 bases; nucleotides outside the gene matches: 9. The germline CDR1 and CDR2 sequences are MDHEN and SYDVKM. The CDR3 bases are TGTGCCAGCAGTCAGTGGACAGGACTAAAGCCCCAGCATTTT. Protein sequence: CASSQWTGLKPQHF. Filled out from reference TRBV28 and TRBJ1-5, the complete variable domain reads DVKVTQSSRYLVKRTGEKVFLECVQDMDHENMFWYRQDPGLGLRLIYFSYDVKMKEKGDIPEGYSVSREKKERFSLILESASTNQTSMYLCASSQWTGLKPQHFGDGTRLSIL.

CDR3 amino acids: CASSGAGNTIYF. The CDR3 nucleotides are TGTGCCAGTAGCGGGGCTGGAAACACCATATATTTT. This sequence joins TRBV19 and TRBJ1-3; D is unclear. The CDR3 has 12 residues. The germline V and J ends were trimmed by 6 bases and 2 bases, with 5 bases remaining between them. CDR1 is LNHDA and CDR2 is SQIVND in the germline V gene (reference sequence).